These T cell receptor beta chains were read from a single sample in a study of T cell responses to AZD1222 COVID-19 vaccine. Profiled with immunoSEQ multiplex PCR; TCRdb holds only in-frame clones, not every one. The sample shows 35,000 to 45,000 clones, around 82% of them seen only once. This specimen consisted of peripheral blood, obtained on day 0 of AZD1222 vaccination. These TCRs come from an adult in good health. Each CDR3 is given without its conserved first and last residue.

TRBV4-3	ASSQDVGGVGKTQY
TRBV27	ASSSYGVGYADTQY
TRBV6-5	ASSLGRGSTEAF
TRBV5-1	ASSPSVGSPLH
TRBV5-1	ASSWALTSGGASEQY
TRBV5-1	ASSLGQSSTDTQY
TRBV6-5	ASSFRGPYNSPLH
TRBV11-3	ASSPFRAASGNTIY
TRBV30	AWSLNRGSGNTIY
TRBV27	ASREWSDNEQF
TRBV28	ASSLGTGTPYEQY
TRBV7-2	ASSSGTSGGTQY
TRBV6-5	ASRMDGDSNQPQH
TRBV5-5	ASTLGQLYGEQF
TRBV5-8	ASSLGDRGTNEQF
TRBV18	ASSPGLRNTEAF
TRBV12-3/TRBV12-4	ASSLHNYGYT
TRBV2	ASSYTAGTGGDSPLH
TRBV19	ASSTLWGTGSYEQY
TRBV19	ASRADKNQPQH
TRBV11-3	ASSSSSQGPQH
TRBV5-6	ASTRGGQGYEQY
TRBV7-2	ASSTSSGVAFEQY
TRBV10-2	ASSDPAGGNQPQH
TRBV28	ASSFTTGYTIY
TRBV3-1/TRBV3-2	ASSQEPENTEAF
TRBV9	ASSVTGGRETQY
TRBV6-2/TRBV6-3	ASSDGGSDYGYT
TRBV29-1	SLVGGATDTQY